This T cell receptor beta chain was profiled in a study of cytomegalovirus exposure and HLA in healthy donors. Findings and caveats of the study: The authors enumerated 150 to 200 TCR beta chains as linked to cytomegalovirus.

The CDR3 loop spans 11 amino acids. Trimming stripped 4 bases from V and 2 bases from J, with 3 bases between. CDR1 and CDR2 from the germline V gene are MNHNS and SASEGT. Both 60 Vbeta primers and 13 Jbeta primers went into the PCR. TCRdb's copy holds only in-frame clones and misses some; the assay was immunoSEQ multiplex PCR. There are 80,000 to 95,000 clones in the sample; about four fifths occur only once, and around 1.9% lies in the top ten. Turning to this clone: Its specificity is unknown.

The source of this sequence is a woman aged 25 to 45 in good health and CMV-seronegative. This sequence joins TRBV6-1 and TRBJ2-7; D ambiguous. The material sequenced was PBMCs. CDR3 region: CASSATYEQYF. CDR3 DNA sequence: TGTGCCAGCAGTGCTACCTACGAGCAGTACTTC.